This TCR beta chain is drawn from a study of cytomegalovirus exposure and HLA in healthy donors. This CDR3 is built from 14 residues. Germline-derived CDR1 and CDR2 are SGHAT and FQNNGV. Trimming pared 5 bases from V and 0 bases from J, leaving 7 bases between. Amplification used 60 Vbeta primers and 13 Jbeta primers. TCRdb's copy holds only in-frame clones and misses some; the assay was immunoSEQ multiplex PCR. The sample holds 180,000 or so clones, around 79% seen once. The sequencing input was PBMCs. The receptor was derived from a man aged 45 to 65 in good health and CMV-seropositive. The chain recombines TRBV11-2 with TRBJ1-4, with a possible D match to TRBD1 (5 bases). CDR3 loop: CASSQTATNEKLFF. The CDR3 nucleotides read TGTGCCAGCAGCCAGACAGCAACTAATGAAAAACTGTTTTTT.